The rows below give T cell receptor beta chains drawn from one sample of a study of T cells in Graves' hyperthyroidism and ophthalmopathy. TCRdb re-analysed the multiplex PCR reads in MiXCR, keeping a single row per CDR3 protein. The sample yields approximately 430,000 distinct CDR3 sequences, about 15% seen once. Sequencing used blood. The origin of the receptors is a woman aged 18-29 years with Graves' hyperthyroidism. The CDR3 runs from the conserved cysteine through the conserved F or W. Fields, in order: CDR3 DNA, CDR3 protein, V gene, J gene, clone size, D gene. The D gene is left open where the match is weak. The size entry is marked missing in some rows and otherwise reads once, few, many or a size class.

TGTGCCAGCAGTTTACCAAGACTCTCCTACGAGCAGTACTTC	CASSLPRLSYEQYF	TRBV12-3/TRBV12-4	TRBJ2-7	many	.
TGTGCCAGCAGCTCCCTGGCGGGAGTCCCCGGGGAGCTGTTTTTT	CASSSLAGVPGELFF	TRBV14	TRBJ2-2	.	TRBD2
TGTGCCAGCAGCCAAGTGGACAGGAACTATGGCTACACCTTC	CASSQVDRNYGYTF	TRBV3-1	TRBJ1-2	many	TRBD1
TGTGCCAGCTCGCCCTCCCAGGTCTTCTCTGGAAACACCATATATTTT	CASSPSQVFSGNTIYF	TRBV18	TRBJ1-3	few	.
TGTGCCAGCAGCTTAGTAGGGCAGGGGGATCAATACGAGCAGTACTTC	CASSLVGQGDQYEQYF	TRBV7-9	TRBJ2-7	.	TRBD1
TGTGCCTGGAGTGGGGACAGGGGCCCATACGAGCAGTACTTC	CAWSGDRGPYEQYF	TRBV30	TRBJ2-7	many	TRBD1
TGTGCCAGCAGCCCGGGGCCCGGGGGTAATTCACCCCTCCACTTT	CASSPGPGGNSPLHF	TRBV7-3	TRBJ1-6	many	.
TGTGCCAGCAGCCCCCTGGGACTAGGGCACGAGCAGTACTTC	CASSPLGLGHEQYF	TRBV14	TRBJ2-7	many	TRBD2
TGTGCCATCAACGGACTAGCGGGAGGGGATGAGCAGTTCTTC	CAINGLAGGDEQFF	TRBV28	TRBJ2-1	.	TRBD2
TGTGCCTGGAGTGCAGGGTTCATAGGTGGCTACACCTTC	CAWSAGFIGGYTF	TRBV30	TRBJ1-2	many	.
TGTGCCAGCAGACCCGCCGGGACACTTAATCAGCCCCAGCATTTT	CASRPAGTLNQPQHF	TRBV12-3/TRBV12-4	TRBJ1-5	many	.
TGTGCCAGCAGTCCGACAGGGGGGGCCGCTGAAGCTTTCTTT	CASSPTGGAAEAFF	TRBV6-1	TRBJ1-1	few	TRBD1
TGTGCCAGCAGTTCATGGACAGGGAAAGGCGATCAGCCCCAGCATTTT	CASSSWTGKGDQPQHF	TRBV27	TRBJ1-5	many	TRBD1
TGCAGTGCTAGATCACAGTACTACGAGCAGTACTTC	CSARSQYYEQYF	TRBV20-1	TRBJ2-7	many	.
TGTGCCAGCAGCTTAGCGCGACAGGGGAACTACAATGAGCAGTTCTTC	CASSLARQGNYNEQFF	TRBV7-3	TRBJ2-1	.	TRBD1
TGTGCCAGCAGCCTACTCCAAGAGACCCAGTGCTTC	CASSLLQETQCF	TRBV27	TRBJ2-5	few	.
TGTGCCAGCCAGTACAGACGCACAGATACGCAGTATTTT	CASQYRRTDTQYF	TRBV27	TRBJ2-3	many	.
TGTGCCAGCAGTCAAACCGGGACAGGGGTCGGCTACACCTTC	CASSQTGTGVGYTF	TRBV6-4	TRBJ1-2	.	TRBD1
TGTGCCAGTACCGACGGGGGAGGGGATAACTATGGCTACACCTTC	CASTDGGGDNYGYTF	TRBV19	TRBJ1-2	many	.
TGCAGTGCTAGAGTGATTGCGGGACAGGGTAACTATGGCTACACCTTC	CSARVIAGQGNYGYTF	TRBV20-1	TRBJ1-2	.	TRBD1
TGTGCCAGCAGAGCCAGGACTAGCGGGAGCACAGATACGCAGTATTTT	CASRARTSGSTDTQYF	TRBV6-2/TRBV6-3	TRBJ2-3	.	TRBD2
TGTGCCAGCTCACCACCGGGAACACCTGAGACCCAGTACTTC	CASSPPGTPETQYF	TRBV18	TRBJ2-5	many	.
TGTGCCAGCAGCCACGGAGGGAGGGATTACAATGAGCAGTTCTTC	CASSHGGRDYNEQFF	TRBV14	TRBJ2-1	few	TRBD2
TGCGCCAGCAGCTTGGGTGCAGGCGGCGAGCAGTACTTC	CASSLGAGGEQYF	TRBV5-1	TRBJ2-7	many	.
TGTGCCAGCAGCCCCACTAGCGGGAGGGCCGGGACCGGGGAGCTGTTTTTT	CASSPTSGRAGTGELFF	TRBV7-3	TRBJ2-2	.	TRBD2